The TCR beta chain under discussion was sequenced for a study of patients and donors after allogeneic stem cell transplantation. TCRdb reanalysed the RT-PCR reads using MiXCR and keeps one entry per CDR3 protein. The data show 40,000 to 45,000 distinct CDR3 sequences, with roughly 30% seen just once and roughly 78% held by the top ten. Comment on this clonotype: One junction end does not reproduce the germline sequence, and a read error may be involved.

The CDR3 totals 13 residues. This sequence originates from a human donor who was either an allogeneic HSCT recipient or a stem cell or donor lymphocyte infusion donor (not recorded which). It is not recorded whose cells these are; they may come from a transplant donor. The chain combines TRBV12-3 or TRBV12-4 with TRBJ1-2; no clear D. The material sequenced was blood, either unsorted or a sorted T cell fraction (not recorded which). The CDR3 protein is CASSLEWVRRAAF. In DNA form, the CDR3 reads TGTGCCAGCAGTTTAGAGTGGGTCCGCCGCGCAGCCTTC.